The source of this T cell receptor beta chain is a study of radiotherapy plus CTLA-4 blockade in lung cancer. Study at large: There were objective responses in 18% of patients, and 31% had disease control.

Enrolled patients, whose metastatic non-small-cell lung cancer was chemo-refractory, received focal radiation plus CTLA-4 blockade with ipilimumab. The CDR3 is 15 residues long. Germline-derived CDR1 and CDR2 are MNHEY and SVGAGI. With 6 bases clipped from V and 0 bases from J, the junction kept 4 bases outside the gene matches. Comments on this clone: The antigen is undetermined.

Study conclusions and caveats: Subsequent to radiotherapy plus ipilimumab, tumor-derived TCR clones underwent expansion in blood.

The repertoire was sequenced with immunoSEQ multiplex PCR; TCRdb's copy has only in-frame clones and lacks some. The sample yields about 62,000 clones, less than 85% seen once. This TCR derives from a human donor with non-small cell lung cancer who had a complete response to radiotherapy plus ipilimumab. This specimen consisted of peripheral blood, obtained from a patient treated with radiotherapy plus ipilimumab. This chain uses TRBV6-5 with TRBJ2-1, with 8 bases fitting TRBD2. CDR3 amino acids: CASRSSGSSYNEQFF. The CDR3 DNA sequence: TGTGCCAGCAGGTCAAGCGGGAGCTCCTACAATGAGCAGTTCTTC.